Described below is a single T cell receptor beta chain sequence and its context. This clone has only one observation. The antigen it binds to is not known. The sample holds no much larger clone one base away, and base qualities are not on file. This sample stems from a study of cytomegalovirus exposure and HLA in healthy donors (dated by TCRdb to 2016 to 2017). General notes on the study: An earlier analysis of around 600 of the donors reported more than 250 Gb of sequence data and approximately 110 million unique TCR beta sequences from 190 million or so T cells. The number of donors typed differed by locus, with roughly 629-640 for A, B, C, DRB1 and DQB1, roughly 520 for DQA1, 600 to 610 for DPA1, and roughly 450 for DPB1. An early release covering roughly 580 HLA-typed donors comprised 250 to 350 gigabases of sequencing data and tens of millions of unique TCR sequences. An earlier analysis of approximately 640 of the donors applied high-throughput TCR beta sequencing to assess whether each TCR beta V gene segment acted as functional or pseudogenic. Every repertoire in the discovery cohort had been generated on one and the same sequencing platform. A later analysis re-analyzed previously published TCR beta repertoires from approximately 700 donors and added high-resolution HLA genotyping to study TCR occurrence patterns. On average, roughly 250,000 unique TCR beta nucleotide sequences were sequenced per donor among about 400 genotyped donors of the cohort, with 15% to 20% of those sequences being non-productive. To predict cytomegalovirus infection status, the study combined high-throughput TCR immunosequencing, statistical association of individual TCRs with disease status, and machine learning. HLA typing covered class I and class II loci at four-digit resolution. A later genetic analysis used genome-wide SNP genotypes for about three fifths of the 666 donors, treating that subset as a discovery cohort. Along with the roughly 610-subject first cohort, a separate validation cohort of roughly 110 different subjects was used. The study aimed to test whether cataloging public T cell receptors could reveal signatures of past pathogen exposure. Roughly five DR-DQ haplotypes were handled as single units for association and clustering, since linkage in the cohort was strong. Rather than drawing on any new phenotypic data, the later analysis identified candidate immune exposures from TCR beta sequences and the way those sequences occurred across donors. Among the roughly 390 genotyped donors, around 81% belonged to the genetic ancestry cluster associated with self-reported Caucasian donors. The study used immunosequencing to profile the T cell repertoires of some 600 subjects and linked those repertoires to cytomegalovirus serostatus. Donor age, sex, ethnicity and CMV serostatus were collected together with the repertoire data.

Library creation used the immunoSEQ multiplex PCR assay. The multiplex PCR relied on a mix of 60 forward primers for TCR Vbeta segments and 13 reverse primers for TCR Jbeta segments. The CDR3 region of rearranged TCR beta genes was amplified from genomic DNA by a multiplex PCR assay. Amplified TCR beta libraries were sequenced as 87-base-pair reads on the Illumina HiSeq System. As for the authors' bioinformatics: A later analysis tallied roughly 76 million unique TCR beta chains across the 666 repertoires, and 10 million to 11 million of those chains were shared by two or more donors. Raw reads were error-corrected and collapsed into unique sequences by a nearest-neighbor algorithm in which closely related sequences were merged to remove PCR and sequencing errors. To assign V, D and J gene segments, CDR3 sequences were aligned to IMGT reference sequences. For a sequence to be retained, at least a six-nucleotide match to both a V gene segment and a J gene segment was required. A rearrangement counted as productive if the CDR3 had no stop codons and remained in frame with V and J, and every other rearrangement counted as non-productive. CDR3 was defined by IMGT convention, running from the second conserved V-encoded cysteine to the conserved J-encoded phenylalanine. Sequences without an unambiguous match to a single V gene segment were excluded from the earlier analysis of 500 to 700 of the donors. In an earlier analysis of about 590 of the donors, a V segment was called functional when productive rearrangements were above 56.7%, and segregating when the standard deviation between donors exceeded 5%. A statistical classification framework was built for diagnosing cytomegalovirus status from the catalog of TCR beta chain sequences. V and J gene assignment, in a later analysis, came from comparing TCR nucleotide sequences with IMGT/GENE-DB human TR gene sequences. Using the TCRdist pipeline, a later analysis assigned CDR3 sequences along with most-parsimonious VDJ recombination scenarios. In a later analysis, each TCR beta chain was defined by its CDR3 amino acid sequence together with its V-gene family, and reads without a unique V-gene family were excluded. In a later analysis, a few hundred highly shared, low-generation-probability nucleotide sequences were removed to address suspected cross-contamination and a sequencing artifact. In a later analysis, a clonal expansion index was calculated for each public chain from normalized within-repertoire ranks of inferred template counts. A later analysis computed generation probabilities with a VDJ recombination model fitted to out-of-frame rearrangements, and checked the results against IGoR. In a later analysis, TCR-TCR, TCR-HLA and TCR-CMV co-occurrence was scored with hypergeometric tests, and a repertoire-size bias correction was applied to TCR pairs. False discovery rates were estimated in a later analysis by permuting HLA or CMV assignments 20 times. In a later analysis, co-occurring TCRs were grouped using DBSCAN, and TCRdist sequence similarity was added for clustering within HLA-allele-positive subsets. For co-occurrence clustering, repertoires with fewer than 30,000 or more than 120,000 public chains were excluded, along with 4 to 6 repertoires with anomalous nucleotide sharing. Sourced from immuneACCESS, this table was stored by TCRdb with only in-frame sequences that have V and J called. A share of the clones is absent; for the studies checked, an unresolved V gene accounts for under half, and the remainder has no known explanation. V and J calls plus clone size are reproduced from that table; the DNA served to infer D and trimming. The sample table lists a few hundred thousand clones, 65% to 80% of them with a count of one. Clones ranked in the top ten supply 15% to 17% of the sample.

The cohort consisted of 600 to 700 healthy bone marrow donors. Cohort members were all nominally healthy when sampled, although unrecorded immune exposures were likely present. The donor tested CMV seronegative, placing the donor among the approximately 360 seronegative members of the cohort. Each donor provided a peripheral blood sample, and peripheral blood mononuclear cells were used for TCR beta sequencing. The Qiagen DNeasy Blood Extraction Kit was used to extract genomic DNA from the blood cell samples. Measured from the cysteine to the phenylalanine, the CDR3 is 14 residues long. Only the CDR3 DNA stays, 42 bases, in frame from base 1. Trimming costs V 3 bases and J 0 bases, and their ends lie 9 bases apart. The germline V gene (reference sequence) supplies CDR1 LNHDA and CDR2 SQIVND. The investigation overall reported the following: Linkage disequilibrium might explain the correlated functional status among segregating V segments, but an unknown experimental factor could not be excluded. In a later analysis, most CMV-associated TCR beta chains were found to appear HLA-restricted, with HLA associations seemingly driven largely by CMV exposure. According to a later analysis, parvovirus B19, influenza, CMV and Epstein-Barr virus appeared linked to several top co-occurrence clusters. The only immune exposure information available for the cohort was CMV serostatus. Sequencing depth was assumed to be roughly uniform across donors in the presence/absence analyses, though that assumption may not hold. A further reported finding was that TCR beta sequences accurately predicted the HLA-A and HLA-B alleles for most subjects in the first cohort. The 87-base-pair reads could not distinguish some IMGT-functional V segments, including TRBV6-2 and TRBV6-3, so those segments were excluded. According to a later genetic analysis, donors in an Asian-associated ancestry cluster had fewer N-insertions in productive TCRs than the approximately 710-donor mean. When HLA alleles, especially DR and DQ, strongly co-occurred, attributing TCR associations to individual alleles was difficult. A total of 150 to 200 TCR beta chains were listed by the study as associated with cytomegalovirus. According to a later analysis, TCR association rates differed among HLA loci, with DRB1 alleles showing the most associated TCRs and HLA-C alleles showing the fewest. The earlier analysis of nearly 600 of the donors excluded over 15 rarely observed V segments, including chromosome 9 orphons, because counts were too low. V-gene and J-gene trimming of TCR beta chains was associated with a missense DCLRE1C variant in a later genetic analysis, and the association was replicated in an independent cohort. The authors suggested that the approach could potentially be generalized to other disease states and immunological phenotypes. In an earlier analysis of about 600 of the donors, most TCR beta V segments appeared in productive rearrangements about 87% or about 30% of the time, broadly matching IMGT annotations. Across donors, most TCR sequences were observed very rarely, whereas some public TCRs were present in many individuals. This cohort had only TCR beta chains sequenced, and the lack of alpha or paired-chain data limited which features could be detected. In both the original and validation cohorts, the classifier was reported to diagnose cytomegalovirus status with high specificity and sensitivity. A few of the identified cytomegalovirus-associated TCR beta chains were confirmed in vitro to be specific for cytomegalovirus antigens. A cluster of highly shared sequence variants was judged likely to represent a technical artifact of the sequencing pipeline. Compared with equally common non-associated chains, HLA-associated TCR beta chains in a later analysis were more clonally expanded and had lower generation probabilities. Specific HLA alleles were associated with 16,951 TCR beta sequences at a false discovery rate of 0.05 in a later analysis. Because HLA typing was unavailable for some donors at each locus, only the typed subset was used in association tests.

The V and J segments used are TRBV19 and TRBJ2-7; D gene: possibly TRBD2, on 5 matching bases. Input material: PBMCs. This receptor was obtained from a man aged 35-49 years in good health and CMV-seronegative. The CDR3 reads as follows: CASSITRDSYEQYF. The bases read TGTGCCAGTAGTATCACGAGGGACTCCTACGAGCAGTACTTC.